The T cell receptor (beta chain) under discussion was sequenced for a study of T cells in Graves' hyperthyroidism and ophthalmopathy. General study findings and limits: A 13 V-J model separated ophthalmopathy from stable hyperthyroidism.

In its sample, this clonotype was seen a few times. Antigen unknown. Amplification of TCR beta CDR3 regions used RNA as the template. TCR CDR3 underwent first-round RT-PCR with the HTBI primer set. Each CDR3 protein gets one entry after TCRdb re-called the multiplex PCR reads with MiXCR. The sample shows hundreds of thousands of distinct CDR3 sequences, about 14% of them seen only once. J gave up 2 bases and V 1 base, and 5 bases lay outside the gene matches. The CDR3 consists of 16 residues. Looked up from germline, CDR1 is LGHNA and CDR2 is YSLEER. The TCR sequence derives from a woman in her twenties or thirties with Graves' hyperthyroidism that later progressed to Graves' ophthalmopathy. V and J are TRBV4-3 and TRBJ2-5; 9 nucleotides line up with TRBD2. The sequencing input was blood. The CDR3 nucleotides read TGCGCCAGCAGCCAAGGGGCGGGAGGGATTCAAGAGACCCAGTACTTC. It translates to CASSQGAGGIQETQYF.